Below are 2 T cell receptor beta chains sequenced from a single sample in a study of vaccination effects on CD4 cells after COVID-19. CD4+ T cells were isolated after about eleven days of culture. Participants were vaccinated with two doses of either the BNT162b2 or mRNA-1273 vaccine. Clones were read by immunoSEQ multiplex PCR, and TCRdb kept only the in-frame ones, dropping some. This table has approximately 38,000 clones, more than 65% appearing once. The antigens of these receptors remain unknown. Sequencing used CD4+ T cells from PBMCs cultured without peptide, obtained after COVID-19 vaccination. These receptors came from a human donor who received a COVID-19 vaccine.

On this clone: A read error may account for a junction end that differs from germline. This chain links TRBV5-4 with TRBJ1-6, with D perhaps TRBD1 (6 bases). CDR1 is SGHNT and CDR2 is YYREEE in the germline V gene (reference sequence). The CDR3 runs to 13 residues. The CDR3 DNA sequence: TGTGCCAGCAGCTTGTCTCTGGACAGTTCAGCGTCCTTT. Amino acids: CASSLSLDSSASF.

The CDR3 spells CASSEGGSGGQPQHF. In DNA, the CDR3 is TGTGCCAGCAGTGAAGGGGGCAGCGGCGGTCAGCCCCAGCATTTT. The chain employs TRBV25-1 and TRBJ1-5; D is possibly TRBD1 (6 bases). Between the trimmed V and J ends, which lost 2 bases and 6 bases, there was a span of 14 bases. In germline, CDR1 is MGHDK, CDR2 SYGVNS. There are 15 residues in the CDR3.